This T cell receptor (beta chain) comes out of a study of blood T cell repertoires in COVID-19 (dated by TCRdb to the early 2020s). Background on the whole study: Samples covering the acute and convalescent phases of COVID-19 were provided by collaborators in the United States, Italy and Spain. The prospective study material was composed of cDNA or gDNA derived from T cells, B-cell-depleted T cells, or PBMCs. The dataset comprised deeply sampled blood TCRbeta repertoires from subjects exposed to, actively infected with, or recovered from COVID-19. A freely available public database, intended as a resource for researchers studying the immune response to SARS-CoV-2, is where the repertoires were released. The samples were drawn from the first 160 participants of the ongoing ImmuneRACE study and from under 1,500 subjects provided by 6 global collaborators. The sample metadata nearly always contained a de-identified subject ID, COVID-19 status, age in years and sex. HLA class I and class II types, where available, came from metadata supplied by the sample provider rather than from assay-based typing.

TCRbeta CDR3 regions were amplified from genomic DNA using the immunoSEQ Assay, a bias-controlled multiplex PCR. Regarding the original processing steps: Nucleated cell counts per sample were estimated from amplification of reference gene primers within the assay. To quantify the absolute abundance of each unique TCRbeta CDR3 rearrangement, sequence reads were collapsed and filtered. For each sample, productive Simpson clonality was calculated as the square root of Simpson's diversity index over productive rearrangements. TCRdb limited this immuneACCESS table to in-frame rearrangements with V and J called. A share of clones is missing; checked studies link under half to unresolved V genes, and the rest is unexplained. Clone size and the V and J calls come from that table; the DNA yielded D and trimming. This sample comprises approximately 97,000 clones, about nine tenths of them detected only once. The biggest ten clones account for 1.7% of the sample.

The collaborating institutions used their own protocols to collect whole blood in K2EDTA tubes. For TCRbeta analysis, collaborator samples were shipped as frozen whole blood, as isolated PBMCs, or as DNA extracted from either sample type. This clone has just a few counts. Its recognized antigen is unknown. Base-call qualities are not available, and no considerably larger clone is one nucleotide away. The paper's findings and limits, for the study overall: The amount of clinical and demographic metadata varied by source and participant and was provided uncurated.

Measured from the cysteine to the phenylalanine, the CDR3 is 19 residues long. Only the CDR3 part of the read is kept: 57 bases, read in frame from the first base. For this chain, trimming is 5 bases at the V end and 4 bases at the J end, and the number of junction bases without a gene match is 12. According to the germline V gene (reference sequence), CDR1 reads LNHDA and CDR2 reads SQIVND. This receptor chain uses TRBV19 and TRBJ2-3; 16 bases in the middle match TRBD2. The sequence came from a man between 60 and 75 years old with acute or convalescent COVID-19. Specimen: peripheral blood. The CDR3 reads as follows: CASSPGLAGGPVWADTQYF. The DNA reads TGTGCCAGTAGTCCGGGACTAGCGGGGGGGCCGGTATGGGCAGATACGCAGTATTTT. The full variable domain, completed from the reference TRBV19 and TRBJ2-3 proteins outside the CDR3, reads DGGITQSPKYLFRKEGQNVTLSCEQNLNHDAMYWYRQDPGQGLRLIYYSQIVNDFQKGDIAEGYSVSREKKESFPLTVTSAQKNPTAFYLCASSPGLAGGPVWADTQYFGPGTRLTVL.